Presented here are 2 T cell receptor beta chains from one specimen sequenced in a study of beta chain features in type 1 diabetes. Reverse transcription of all isolated RNA meant that expressed TCRB transcripts were sequenced. Produced via immunoSEQ multiplex PCR; TCRdb's table is partial and in-frame only. In the table there are about 370,000 clones, 9.6% of which are singletons. Their antigen targets remain unknown. Whole-study findings and limits: When Type 1 diabetes patients were examined, their TCRB CDR3s proved moderately but significantly shorter in all four CD4+ subsets.

Material for sequencing was central memory CD4+ T cells from blood. The receptors shown here come from a man aged 30 to 45 with type 1 diabetes.

This clone was counted only a few times. The genes are TRBV7-8 and TRBJ1-5; D is uncertain. Germline CDR1 and CDR2: SGHVS and FQNEAQ. V was shortened by 4 bases and J by 1 base, with 8 bases between the two germline ends. The CDR3 runs to 14 residues. The DNA of the CDR3 is TGTGCCAGCAGCTCTAGGGAGAGCAATCAGCCCCAGCATTTT. It codes for CASSSRESNQPQHF.

The V call is TRBV7-2, the J call TRBJ2-3; no clear D. This CDR3 contains 12 residues. Germline values: CDR1 SGHTA, CDR2 FQGNSA. V lost 3 bases to trimming and J lost 4 bases, with 5 bases between them. The CDR3 DNA sequence: TGTGCCAGCAGCTTCTACTCAGATACGCAGTATTTT. Translation gives CASSFYSDTQYF.